This T cell receptor (beta chain) originates from a study of T cells after yellow fever vaccination. Findings of the study overall: By day 5 rather than day 15, the secondary response had peaked, though it was weaker. Most primary-vaccination clones recurred post-booster (approximately 95% CD4, 88% CD8).

This clonotype was seen only a few times. The antigen is unknown. The CDR3 is 15 residues long. CDR1 SGHNT and CDR2 YYREEE come from the germline V gene (reference sequence). V shed 5 bases and J shed 3 bases, with 15 bases lying between them. MiXCR, applied by TCRdb to the 5' RACE reads, yields one record per CDR3 protein. The sample has some 99,000 distinct CDR3 sequences, under 6.5% seen once; the top ten hold about 40%. This chain joins TRBV5-4 and TRBJ2-1, with a possible D match to TRBD1 (6 bases). The receptor was isolated from a man aged 18-30 years who received the YFV17D yellow fever vaccine. The sample in question was CD8+ T cells sorted from PBMCs, obtained 10 days after the yellow fever booster vaccination. CDR3 coding DNA: TGTGCCAGCAGACACCCCCGGGACAACTACAATGAGCAGTTCTTC. It encodes CASRHPRDNYNEQFF.